This T cell receptor beta chain was retrieved from a study of cytotoxic CD8 clonotypes in ibrutinib-treated CLL. Clones were read by immunoSEQ multiplex PCR, and TCRdb kept only the in-frame ones, dropping some. In the table there are more than 15,000 clones, around 67% of which are singletons. Roughly 2 micrograms of genomic DNA, which was extracted from cryopreserved PBMCs, served as the material used for the TCR beta libraries. The CDR3 has 16 residues. The ends were cut back, 0 bases at V and 0 bases at J, with 7 bases in the middle. The germline CDR1 and CDR2 sequences are SGHTS and YDEGEE. This receptor was identified in a human donor with chronic lymphocytic leukemia. Sequencing was performed on PBMCs, taken before ibrutinib treatment. The chain recombines TRBV5-8 with TRBJ1-6, with D perhaps matching TRBD1 (5 bases). In nucleotides, the CDR3 is TGTGCCAGCAGCTTGGTAGGGGTCTCCTATAATTCACCCCTCCACTTT. Amino acids: CASSLVGVSYNSPLHF.